Listed here are 2 T cell receptor beta chains from one sample, sequenced in a study of T cells in localized non-small cell lung cancer. Profiled with immunoSEQ multiplex PCR; TCRdb holds only in-frame clones, not every one. The sample contains 25,000 to 35,000 clones, approximately 90% of which appear only once. The sample in question was PBMCs, obtained before any cancer treatment. These receptors came from a man aged 35 to 69 with stage II lung adenocarcinoma.

The gene calls are TRBV2 and TRBJ2-1; 9 positions agree with TRBD2. CDR1 is SNHLY and CDR2 is FYNNEI in the germline V gene. This CDR3 is 16 amino acids long. The ends lost 2 bases at V and 0 bases at J; junction bases unmatched: 2. This chain's CDR3 is CASSELAGSSYNEQFF. The CDR3 region has the DNA TGTGCCAGCAGTGAACTAGCGGGAAGCTCCTACAATGAGCAGTTCTTC.

This clone is a singleton in its sample. The chain uses TRBV30 and TRBJ2-2; no clear D. CDR1 is GTSNPN and CDR2 is SVGIG in the germline V gene (reference sequence). The length of the CDR3 is 14 residues. V was cut by 3 bases and J by 8 bases, with 16 bases left in between. CDR3 DNA sequence: TGTGCCTGGAGGGCCGCAGATGTGGTGGGGGAGCTGTTTTTT. This translates into CAWRAADVVGELFF.